This T cell receptor (beta chain) was captured in a study of shared clonotypes between healthy human individuals. When replicate PCRs were run on unsorted PBMC, they used around 0.3 ug DNA, tens of thousands of T cell genomes. Using immunoSEQ multiplex PCR, the repertoire was profiled, and TCRdb retains in-frame clones only, with some absent. Of about 450,000 clones in the sample, roughly 80% were seen once. Sequenced material: PBMCs. This TCR was recovered from a woman aged 40 to 50 in good health. Some clones in this sample may be carry-over from other donors' samples.

This CDR3 is CASSRTRADTQYF. As DNA, the CDR3 is TGTGCCAGCTCACGGACAAGGGCAGATACGCAGTATTTT. V gene TRBV18 combines with J gene TRBJ2-3, with a weak D call TRBD1 (5 bases). In germline, CDR1 is KGHSH, CDR2 LQKENI. Trimming cost V 4 bases and J 4 bases, with 9 bases left between them. The CDR3 is made up of 13 amino acids.